This TCR beta chain was retrieved from a study of T cell clonotyping in hematopoietic cell transplantation. Overall study results and limits: Recipient TCR diversity dropped after transplant; expanded clonotypes rose from day 30 to 180. Higher Inverse Simpson Index values in graft donor and pretransplant recipient predicted broader posttransplant TCR diversity.

TCRdb keeps only in-frame clones here, not all; method: immunoSEQ multiplex PCR. The data contain 10,000 or so clones, about 91% of them singletons. With respect to this clone: Its specificity is not known.

Germline-derived CDR1 and CDR2 are LNHNV and YYDKDF (reference sequence). V was clipped by 0 bases and J by 3 bases, with 5 bases between them. The CDR3 runs 13 residues. This clonotype originated in a human donor who either received an allogeneic hematopoietic cell transplant for a myeloid malignancy or was a related donor (not recorded which). Some clones in this sample may be carry-over from other donors' samples. V and J are TRBV15 and TRBJ1-1, with D uncertain. Specimen: peripheral blood mononuclear cells. As DNA, the CDR3 is TGTGCCACCAGCAGAGACCCTTACACTGAAGCTTTCTTT. This translates into CATSRDPYTEAFF.